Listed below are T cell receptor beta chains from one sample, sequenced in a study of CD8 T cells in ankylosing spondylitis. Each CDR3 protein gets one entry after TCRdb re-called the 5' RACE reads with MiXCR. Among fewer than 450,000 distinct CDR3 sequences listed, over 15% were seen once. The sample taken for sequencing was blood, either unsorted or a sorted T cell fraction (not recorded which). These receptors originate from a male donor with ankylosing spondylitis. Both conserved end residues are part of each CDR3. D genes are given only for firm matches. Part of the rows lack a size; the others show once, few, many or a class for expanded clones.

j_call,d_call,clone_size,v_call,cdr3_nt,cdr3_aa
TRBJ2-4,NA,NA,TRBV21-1,TGTGCCCCAACCAGCGTAGACGGTGGAAACATTCAGTACTTC,CAPTSVDGGNIQYF
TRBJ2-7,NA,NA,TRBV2,TGTGCCAGCAGTGAAGACGGCGTCTGGGACTACGAGCAGTACTTC,CASSEDGVWDYEQYF
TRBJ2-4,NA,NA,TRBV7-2,TGTGCCAGCAGCCGCCCGACTTTAACCAAAAACATTCAGTACTTC,CASSRPTLTKNIQYF
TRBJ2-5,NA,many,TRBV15,TGTGCCACCAGCAGAGTTGGTTGGGAGACCCAGTACTTC,CATSRVGWETQYF
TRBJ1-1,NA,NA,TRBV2,TGTGCCAGCACCGTCTCATTTGAAGCTTTCTTT,CASTVSFEAFF
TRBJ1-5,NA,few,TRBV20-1,TGCAGTGCTTCCCGGGACTTCAATCAGCCCCAGCATTTT,CSASRDFNQPQHF
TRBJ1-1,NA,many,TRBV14,TGTGCCAGCAGCCGTCCGGGCGTGAACACTGAAGCTTTCTTT,CASSRPGVNTEAFF
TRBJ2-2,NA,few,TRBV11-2,TGTGCCAGCAGCTACCGGGGGCCGAACACCGGGGAGCTGTTTTTT,CASSYRGPNTGELFF
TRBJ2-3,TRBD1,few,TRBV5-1,TGCGCCAGCAGCCCGTTGTGGACAGGGGGCACAGATACGCAGTATTTT,CASSPLWTGGTDTQYF
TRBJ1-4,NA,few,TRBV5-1,TGCGCCAGCAGACGACAGTTGCCTAATGAAAAACTGTTTTTT,CASRRQLPNEKLFF
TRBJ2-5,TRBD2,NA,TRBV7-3,TGTGCCAGCAGCTTAACTTCCGGGGGGAGTACCCAGTACTTC,CASSLTSGGSTQYF
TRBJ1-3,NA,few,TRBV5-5,TGTGCCAGCAGCCCCCAGGGGACTGGAAACACCATATATTTT,CASSPQGTGNTIYF
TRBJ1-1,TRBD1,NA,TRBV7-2,TGTGCCAGCAGCCGGACAGGGGGCGCAGAGGTAGTAACTGAAGCTTTCTTT,CASSRTGGAEVVTEAFF
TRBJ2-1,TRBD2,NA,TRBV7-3,TGTGCCAGCAGCTTTAGCGGGGGTCCCCAATACGAGCAGTTCTTC,CASSFSGGPQYEQFF
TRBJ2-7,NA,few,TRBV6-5,TGTGCCAGCAGTTCTCACAATACCCTCTCCTACGAGCAGTACTTC,CASSSHNTLSYEQYF
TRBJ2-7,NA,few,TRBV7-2,TGTGCCAGCAGCCTAGACTACCACGAGCAGTACTTC,CASSLDYHEQYF
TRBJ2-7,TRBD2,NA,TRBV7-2,TGTGCCAGCAGCTTAGCTAGCGGGGGGGGCTACGAGCAGTACTTC,CASSLASGGGYEQYF
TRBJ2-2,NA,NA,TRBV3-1,TGTGCCAGCAGCCAAGCGTGGGGGCTGGACACCGGGGAGCTGTTTTTT,CASSQAWGLDTGELFF
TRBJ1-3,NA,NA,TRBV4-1,TGCGCCAGCAGCCAACCCCTAGACAACTCTGGAAACACCATATATTTT,CASSQPLDNSGNTIYF
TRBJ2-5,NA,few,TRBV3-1,TGTGCCAGCAGTCGCCGGGGGAGTAGCGGAGAGACCCAGTACTTC,CASSRRGSSGETQYF
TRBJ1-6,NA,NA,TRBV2,TGTGCCAGCAGTGACTGGACACCTTATAATTCACCCCTCCACTTT,CASSDWTPYNSPLHF
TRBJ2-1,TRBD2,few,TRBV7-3,TGTGCCAGCAGCTTAACTAGCGGGAGTTTCAATGAGCAGTTCTTC,CASSLTSGSFNEQFF
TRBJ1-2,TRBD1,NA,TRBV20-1,TGCAGTGCTACCGGACAGGGTGAGGGCTATGGCTACACCTTC,CSATGQGEGYGYTF
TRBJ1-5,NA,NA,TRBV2,TGTGCCAGCAGGTACGCCAATCAGCCCCAGCATTTT,CASRYANQPQHF
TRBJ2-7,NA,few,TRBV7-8,TGTGCCAGCAGCTATCGGGCCCACCGAGCCTACGAGCAGTACTTC,CASSYRAHRAYEQYF
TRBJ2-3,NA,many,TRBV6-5,TGTGCCAGCAGTACTACTCGAACTGGGGGGCAGACAGATACGCAGTATTTT,CASSTTRTGGQTDTQYF
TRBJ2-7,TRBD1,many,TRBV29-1,TGCAGCGTTGAAGGAGGTCCGGGACAGGGCCGCCACGAGCAGTACTTC,CSVEGGPGQGRHEQYF
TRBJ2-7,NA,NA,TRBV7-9,TGTGCCAGCAGCTTTTTACAGGGCCCCTACGAGCAGTACTTC,CASSFLQGPYEQYF
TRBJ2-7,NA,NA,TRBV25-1,TGTGCCAGCGGGAAGTCTTCCTACGAGCAGTACTTC,CASGKSSYEQYF
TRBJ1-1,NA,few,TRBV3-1,TGTGCCAGCAGCCAAGATAGGCCCTCTGGGGCTTTCTTT,CASSQDRPSGAFF
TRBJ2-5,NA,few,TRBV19,TGTGCCAGTAGTATAATCGACAGCCAAGAGACCCAGTACTTC,CASSIIDSQETQYF
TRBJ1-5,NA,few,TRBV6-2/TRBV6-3,TGTGCCAGCAGTCCCGGGTGGGGGACCGGCAATCAGCCCCAGCATTTT,CASSPGWGTGNQPQHF
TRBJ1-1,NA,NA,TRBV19,TGTGCCAGAGCACTTGGGGCTTTCTTT,CARALGAFF
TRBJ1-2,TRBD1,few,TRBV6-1,TGTGCCAGCAGTAAGGGGACAGGGGGCGGCTACACCTTC,CASSKGTGGGYTF
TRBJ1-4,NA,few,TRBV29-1,TGCAGCGTTGGCAGAGCTAATGAAAAACTGTTTTTT,CSVGRANEKLFF
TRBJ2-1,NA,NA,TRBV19,TGTGCCAGTAGTTCGGGGGTTCCTAGAAGCGAGCAGTTCTTC,CASSSGVPRSEQFF
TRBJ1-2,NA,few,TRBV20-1,TGCAGTGCTAGAGATGGAACAACCTCTAACTATGGCTACACCTTC,CSARDGTTSNYGYTF
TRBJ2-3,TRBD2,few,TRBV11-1,TGTGCCAGCAGCTTCTTGACTAGCGGGGGCACAGATACGCAGTATTTT,CASSFLTSGGTDTQYF
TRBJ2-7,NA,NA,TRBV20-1,TGCAGTGCACCAAAACCGGGACAAACATACGAGCAGTACTTC,CSAPKPGQTYEQYF
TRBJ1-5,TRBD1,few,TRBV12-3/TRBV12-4,TGTGCCAGCAGAGGGACAGGTTGGAATCAGCCCCAGCATTTT,CASRGTGWNQPQHF
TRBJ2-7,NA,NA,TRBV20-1,TGCAGTGCTAGGGGGTCTACCTACGAGCAGTACTTC,CSARGSTYEQYF
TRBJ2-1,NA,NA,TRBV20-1,TGCAGCCTAGGGTACAATGAGCAGTTCTTC,CSLGYNEQFF
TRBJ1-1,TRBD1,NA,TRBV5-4,TGTGCCAGCAGCTTGGCCTTCGGACAGGGGCGATCTTTCTTT,CASSLAFGQGRSFF
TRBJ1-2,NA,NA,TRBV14,TGTGCCAGCAGCCAAGGCGGGGGGCGGAATGGCTACACCTTC,CASSQGGGRNGYTF
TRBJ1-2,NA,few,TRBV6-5,TGTGCCAGCAGTTTAATCGACACCCCCTATGGCTACACCTTC,CASSLIDTPYGYTF